This T cell receptor beta chain emerged from a study of T-cell reconstitution after alpha-beta-depleted transplantation in children. Researchers prepared the TCRbeta library using unique molecular identifiers, the study reports. TCRdb ran MiXCR on the PCR reads and lists one entry per CDR3 protein. In the table there are a few hundred thousand distinct CDR3 sequences, 10% of which are singletons. The CDR3 extends over 15 amino acids. V lost 2 bases to trimming and J lost 5 bases; unmatched junction nucleotides: 8. Germline assignment: CDR1 SGHVS and CDR2 FNYEAQ. The sample holds many counts of this clonotype.

This sequence originates from a human donor who donated a stem cell graft to a child with acute lymphoblastic leukemia. The sequences come from PBMCs from the stem cell graft donor, collected from the stem cell graft. The chain links TRBV7-6 to TRBJ2-7, with 8 bases identical to TRBD2. The CDR3 nucleotides are TGTGCCAGCAGCTTAAATAGCGGGACTACTAACGAGCAGTACTTC. Translating it yields CASSLNSGTTNEQYF.